These 5 T cell receptor beta chains originate from one sample sequenced in a study of shared clonotypes between healthy human individuals. Sequencing used immunoSEQ multiplex PCR; TCRdb keeps in-frame clones, though not all of them. In the table there are hundreds of thousands of clones, roughly 95% of which are singletons. The naive CD8 population came from CD45RO-negative cells selected for CCR7, without terminally differentiated effector memory CD45RA+ cells. Sample: naive CD8+ T cells sorted from blood. The source is a woman between 25 and 40 years old in good health.

The chain carries TRBV7-2 and TRBJ2-7, with TRBD1 identical over 10 bases. The CDR3 runs to 17 residues. In germline, CDR1 is SGHTA, CDR2 FQGNSA. V dropped 4 bases and J dropped 2; count of bases not matched to a gene: 11. This chain's CDR3 is CASSSLGPDRGPYEQYF. For the CDR3, the DNA is TGTGCCAGCAGCTCCCTTGGCCCCGACAGGGGGCCCTACGAGCAGTACTTC.

The chain joins TRBV10-3 to TRBJ1-2; D gene ambiguous. The CDR3 loop spans 12 amino acids. The V end was cut by 7 bases, the J end by 1 base, with 7 bases between. The germline CDR1 and CDR2 sequences are ENHRY and SYGVKD. In DNA, the CDR3 is TGTGCCATCAATAGCCTTAACTATGGCTACACCTTC. This codes for CAINSLNYGYTF.

This chain joins TRBV5-4 and TRBJ2-7; 8 nucleotides line up with TRBD2. CDR1 SGHNT and CDR2 YYREEE come from the germline V gene (reference sequence). The CDR3 loop spans 15 amino acids. V shed 4 bases, J shed 3 bases, and the junction held 9 bases outside the gene matches. This CDR3 reads CASSPTGLENYEQYF. Written as DNA, the CDR3 is TGTGCCAGCAGCCCAACGGGACTAGAAAACTACGAGCAGTACTTC.

The chain uses TRBV7-2 and TRBJ2-7; no firm D call. Germline-derived CDR1 and CDR2 are SGHTA and FQGNSA. The CDR3 loop spans 14 amino acids. Trimming removed 3 bases from V and 3 bases from J, with 12 bases in between. CDR3 sequence: CASSFPGMVYEQYF. CDR3 sequence (DNA): TGTGCCAGCAGCTTTCCAGGCATGGTCTACGAGCAGTACTTC.

The gene calls are TRBV28 and TRBJ2-1; D assignment may be TRBD1 or TRBD2 (6 bases each). Germline CDR1 and CDR2: MDHEN and SYDVKM. V lost 3 bases and J lost 7, with 31 bases in between. The CDR3 is made up of 20 amino acids. The CDR3, as DNA: TGTGCCAGCAGTTTCCCCCCGCCGGGGTCCGTTTTAGGGGGAGGAAATGAGCAGTTCTTC. Translation gives CASSFPPPGSVLGGGNEQFF.